This T cell receptor (beta chain) derives from a study of blood T cell repertoires in COVID-19. Across the whole study: Both acute and convalescent COVID-19 samples were obtained from the United States, Italy and Spain. T cells, B-cell-depleted T cells, or PBMCs provided the cDNA or gDNA that served as material.

Produced via immunoSEQ multiplex PCR; TCRdb's table is partial and in-frame only. Among fewer than 250,000 clones, about nine tenths were seen once, and the ten largest hold around 1.6%. Sequenced sample: peripheral blood. The TCR originated in a man between 65 and 80 years old with acute or convalescent COVID-19.

In DNA, the CDR3 is TGTGCCAGCAGCTTACCCAATCAACTAGCGGGAAGCTCCTACAATGAGCAGTTCTTC. Its protein is CASSLPNQLAGSSYNEQFF. The chain combines TRBV7-9 with TRBJ2-1; 10 nucleotides agree with TRBD2. Germline V CDR1 and CDR2: SEHNR, FQNEAQ (reference sequence). J was trimmed by 0 bases and V by 2 bases; bases with no gene match: 10. CDR3 size: 19 residues.